The 25 T cell receptor beta chains given below trace back to one sample, sequenced in a study of control samples from healthy donors and cancer patients. Clones were sequenced by immunoSEQ multiplex PCR, and TCRdb holds only the in-frame ones, with some missing. The profile shows around 120,000 clones, 88% of them singletons. Source material: blood. The receptors here all came from a woman aged 70-85 years in good health.

The chain is built from TRBV5-4 and TRBJ2-7, with D tentatively TRBD1 (7 bases). This CDR3 region has 13 residues. Germline V gene data show CDR1 as SGHNT and CDR2 as YYREEE (reference sequence). V lost 4 bases and J 5 bases, leaving 13 bases between the germline ends. The CDR3 sequence is CASSKGGTDEQYF. The CDR3 region has the DNA TGTGCCAGCAGCAAAGGGGGGACAGACGAGCAGTACTTC.

The chain combines TRBV14 with TRBJ1-1, with 8 bases aligning to TRBD1. CDR1 SGHDN and CDR2 FVKESK come from the germline V gene. The CDR3 extends over 14 amino acids. After removal of 3 bases from V and 5 bases from J, the junction contained 5 bases not matched to a gene. Written as DNA, the CDR3 is TGTGCCAGCAGCCACGCAGGGGGCAGGACTGAAGCTTTCTTT. Amino acid sequence: CASSHAGGRTEAFF.

The chain combines TRBV25-1 with TRBJ2-1; possible D gene TRBD2, 5 bases. This CDR3 has 15 residues. The V and J ends lost 1 base and 7 bases respectively, with 14 bases between them. CDR1 MGHDK and CDR2 SYGVNS come from the germline V gene. The chain's CDR3 is CASSESGTGGNEQFF. For the CDR3, the DNA is TGTGCCAGCAGTGAATCGGGTACCGGCGGGAATGAGCAGTTCTTC.

The chain couples TRBV5-8 to TRBJ1-1, with D tentatively TRBD1 (6 bases). There are 16 residues in the CDR3. Trimming left V 0 bases short and J 6 bases short, with 18 bases between. Germline CDR1 is SGHTS and CDR2 is YDEGEE. The CDR3 here is CASSLEQGEGFAEAFF. CDR3 nucleotides: TGTGCCAGCAGCTTGGAACAGGGAGAAGGGTTCGCTGAAGCTTTCTTT.

The chain recombines TRBV7-7 with TRBJ1-4; D gene unclear. Between the trimmed V and J ends, which lost 5 bases and 0 bases, there was a span of 10 bases. This CDR3 has 15 amino acids. Germline V CDR1 and CDR2: SSHAT, FNYEAQ (reference sequence). CDR3 sequence reads: CASSRTDATNEKLFF. The DNA of the CDR3 is TGTGCCAGCAGCCGCACTGATGCAACTAATGAAAAACTGTTTTTT. Combining the CDR3 with reference TRBV7-7 and TRBJ1-4 gives the whole variable domain GAGVSQSPRYKVTKRGQDVTLRCDPISSHATLYWYQQALGQGPEFLTYFNYEAQPDKSGLPSDRFSAERPEGSISTLTIQRTEQRDSAMYRCASSRTDATNEKLFFGSGTQLSVL.

The chain is built from TRBV7-9 and TRBJ1-4; D is uncertain. The V end was cut by 2 bases, the J end by 1 base, with 8 bases between. There are 15 residues in the CDR3. Germline V gives CDR1 SEHNR, CDR2 FQNEAQ (reference sequence). In DNA, the CDR3 is TGTGCCAGCAGCTTATCCGGTGGAACTAATGAAAAACTGTTTTTT. Protein: CASSLSGGTNEKLFF.

V gene TRBV2 combines with J gene TRBJ2-1; unclear D gene. Germline loops: CDR1 SNHLY, CDR2 FYNNEI. CDR3 length equals 14 residues. The germline V and J ends were trimmed by 2 bases and 2 bases, with 7 bases remaining between them. CDR3 amino acids: CASSERPTYNEQFF. CDR3 DNA: TGTGCCAGCAGTGAACGACCCACCTACAATGAGCAGTTCTTC.

The chain is built from TRBV3-1 (or the pseudogene TRBV3-2) and TRBJ2-2; D not resolved. The CDR3 totals 16 residues. Per germline, CDR1 LGHDT and CDR2 YNNKEL (reference sequence). The ends were cut back, 4 bases at V and 4 bases at J, with 16 bases in the middle. The CDR3: CASSPWALRGTGELFF. The DNA for the CDR3 is TGTGCCAGCAGCCCTTGGGCACTTCGAGGCACCGGGGAGCTGTTTTTT.

The chain uses TRBV5-5 and TRBJ2-2, with 8 bases that match TRBD1. This CDR3 has 16 residues. Germline CDR1 and CDR2: SGHKS and YYEKEE (reference sequence). V gave up 0 bases and J gave up 4 bases; unmatched junction bases: 5. The CDR3 is CASSLGTGRGTGELFF. CDR3 in DNA: TGTGCCAGCAGCTTGGGGACAGGGAGAGGCACCGGGGAGCTGTTTTTT.

The J gene is TRBJ2-5, the V gene TRBV28; 14 bases are a match to TRBD2. The CDR3 has 19 residues. J was trimmed by 5 bases and V by 4 bases; bases with no gene match: 15. CDR1 is MDHEN and CDR2 is SYDVKM in the germline V gene. CDR3 DNA sequence: TGTGCCAGCAGTTCCCGAGGGGGACTAGCGGGGGTGCCGGGCGAGACCCAGTACTTC. Its protein is CASSSRGGLAGVPGETQYF.

The chain couples TRBV4-1 to TRBJ1-1; D is possibly TRBD1 (5 bases). CDR1 and CDR2 from the germline V gene are MGHRA and YSYEKL. Trimming stripped 1 base from V and 1 base from J, with 10 bases between. This CDR3 region has 15 residues. CDR3 amino acids: CASSQVRGRNTEAFF. The CDR3 region has the DNA TGCGCCAGCAGCCAAGTTAGGGGTAGGAACACTGAAGCTTTCTTT.

The chain employs TRBV6-2 or TRBV6-3 and TRBJ1-1; D gene unclear. The V and J ends lost 4 bases and 5 bases respectively, with 14 bases between them. This CDR3 comprises 14 residues. Germline CDR1 MNHEY, CDR2 SVGEGT. In DNA, the CDR3 is TGTGCCAGCAGTTTGGGGAGTGGGCGGACTGAAGCTTTCTTT. This translates into CASSLGSGRTEAFF.

CDR3 in DNA: TGCGCCAGCAGCTTGGCCCCTGGTGAGCAGTTCTTC. Translation: CASSLAPGEQFF. The chain couples TRBV5-1 to TRBJ2-1; D not resolved. With 0 bases removed from V and 9 bases from J, the gap between germline ends came to 7 bases. Germline V lookup: CDR1 SGHRS, CDR2 YFSETQ. The CDR3 consists of 12 residues.

The chain couples TRBV6-5 to TRBJ2-7, with 12 bases aligning to TRBD1. V was pared by 6 bases and J by 5 bases, with 8 bases of the junction left unmatched. Germline values: CDR1 MNHEY, CDR2 SVGAGI. The CDR3 extends over 15 amino acids. CDR3 protein: CASSPRGTGGDEQYF. The CDR3 bases are TGTGCCAGCAGCCCCCGGGGGACAGGGGGCGACGAGCAGTACTTC.

The chain uses TRBV7-9 and TRBJ1-5, with D possibly matching TRBD1 (5 bases). V gave up 6 bases and J gave up 5 bases, with 11 bases separating them. The CDR3 length is 13 residues. Germline V gene sequence: CDR1 SEHNR, CDR2 FQNEAQ (reference sequence). The chain's CDR3 is CASRDTGDQPQHF. The CDR3, as DNA: TGTGCCAGCAGAGATACAGGAGATCAGCCCCAGCATTTT. The whole variable domain, remainder taken from reference TRBV7-9 and TRBJ1-5, is DTGVSQNPRHKITKRGQNVTFRCDPISEHNRLYWYRQTLGQGPEFLTYFQNEAQLEKSRLLSDRFSAERPKGSFSTLEIQRTEQGDSAMYLCASRDTGDQPQHFGDGTRLSIL.

The chain carries TRBV4-1 and TRBJ2-5; 8 bases are a match to TRBD1. The CDR3 loop spans 14 amino acids. Germline CDR1 reads MGHRA; CDR2 reads YSYEKL. The V segment lost 3 bases and the J segment 6 bases; nucleotides outside the gene matches: 6. CDR3 sequence reads: CASSHGQGVQTQYF. CDR3 coding DNA: TGCGCCAGCAGCCATGGACAGGGTGTTCAGACCCAGTACTTC.

V and J are TRBV7-2 and TRBJ1-2; 10 bases agree with TRBD1. The CDR3 extends over 14 amino acids. V lost 4 bases, J lost 9 bases, and 8 bases stayed unmatched. Germline V gene data show CDR1 as SGHTA and CDR2 as FQGNSA. The CDR3 nucleotides read TGTGCCAGCAGCTACGACAGGGGGCTGGGTAGCTACACCTTC. Amino acid sequence: CASSYDRGLGSYTF.

The V and J genes are TRBV3-1 (or the pseudogene TRBV3-2) and TRBJ1-3; D uncertain. Germline CDR1 and CDR2: LGHDT and YNNKEL (reference sequence). V was trimmed by 5 bases and J by 4 bases, leaving 6 bases between them. The CDR3 totals 12 residues. CDR3 nucleotides: TGTGCCAGCAGCTTTGGCGGAAACACCATATATTTT. Its translation: CASSFGGNTIYF.

This chain links TRBV27 with TRBJ2-2; 12 bases align to TRBD2. The CDR3 loop spans 16 amino acids. The V gene's germline CDR1 is MNHEY and CDR2 SMNVEV (reference sequence). J gave up 7 bases and V 6 bases, and 9 bases lay outside the gene matches. DNA for the CDR3: TGTGCCAGCAGCCCACTAGCGGGGGGATTCGGCGGGGAGCTGTTTTTT. Residues: CASSPLAGGFGGELFF.

This clone was detected once. The CDR3: CASPPGPGTGNEKLFF. The CDR3 DNA sequence: TGTGCCAGCCCACCGGGCCCAGGGACAGGGAATGAAAAACTGTTTTTT. V gene TRBV7-9 combines with J gene TRBJ1-4; 9 bases are a match to TRBD1. Germline lookup yields CDR1 SEHNR and CDR2 FQNEAQ (reference sequence). The V gene end was trimmed by 8 bases and the J gene end by 5 bases; junction bases not matched to a gene: 12. This CDR3 has 16 residues.

The V and J genes are TRBV6-2 or TRBV6-3 and TRBJ2-5, with 7 bases that match TRBD1. The CDR3 runs 14 residues. The ends lost 6 bases at V and 8 bases at J; junction bases unmatched: 12. Germline CDR1 MNHEY, CDR2 SVGEGT. The CDR3 region is CASSPRRGLGTQYF. The DNA of the CDR3 is TGTGCCAGCAGCCCCCGCAGGGGGTTGGGTACCCAGTACTTC.

This clone was observed once. This chain joins TRBV11-3 and TRBJ2-2; D remains unclear. This CDR3 is 17 amino acids long. CDR1 SGHNT and CDR2 YENEEA come from the germline V gene. The ends were cut back, 3 bases at V and 3 bases at J, with 17 bases in the middle. CDR3 sequence reads: CASSFGNIKSYTGELFF. In nucleotides, the CDR3 is TGTGCCAGCAGCTTTGGGAATATCAAGAGTTACACCGGGGAGCTGTTTTTT.

The genes are TRBV7-2 and TRBJ1-1, with 7 bases aligning to TRBD1. The CDR3 consists of 16 residues. Trimming at V came to 5 bases and at J to 0 bases, leaving 9 bases not matched to a gene. Looked up from germline, CDR1 is SGHTA and CDR2 is FQGNSA. The chain's CDR3 is CASSTAPGGMNTEAFF. In DNA form, the CDR3 reads TGTGCCAGCAGCACCGCCCCAGGGGGTATGAACACTGAAGCTTTCTTT. The full variable domain, with the rest looked up from reference TRBV7-2 and TRBJ1-1, is GAGVSQSPSNKVTEKGKDVELRCDPISGHTALYWYRQSLGQGLEFLIYFQGNSAPDKSGLPSDRFSAERTGGSVSTLTIQRTQQEDSAVYLCASSTAPGGMNTEAFFGQGTRLTVV.

This rearrangement joins TRBV6-5 to TRBJ2-7; 9 positions match TRBD2. The CDR3 loop spans 15 amino acids. CDR1 and CDR2 from the germline V gene are MNHEY and SVGAGI. V lost 6 bases, J lost 4 bases, and 10 bases stayed unmatched. The DNA for the CDR3 is TGTGCCAGCAGCTTCCCGGGCGGGGGGGCGTACGAGCAGTACTTC. It specifies CASSFPGGGAYEQYF.

The V and J genes are TRBV4-2 and TRBJ1-2; D is possibly TRBD1 (6 bases). Germline V gives CDR1 LGHNA, CDR2 YNFKEQ. The CDR3 is 17 residues long. Trimming stripped 4 bases from V and 4 bases from J, with 22 bases between. The CDR3 loop is CASSPRGGAFLFYGYTF. In DNA, the CDR3 is TGTGCCAGCAGCCCCCGTGGGGGGGCCTTCCTCTTCTATGGCTACACCTTC.